This TCR beta chain was documented in a study of blood T cell repertoires in COVID-19. Study summary: T cells, B-cell-depleted T cells, or PBMCs supplied cDNA or gDNA.

In the original processing: Amplified reference gene primers provided the basis for estimating nucleated cell counts. TCRdb's copy holds only in-frame clones and misses some; the assay was immunoSEQ multiplex PCR. That table is the source of V, J and clone size, and D and trimming were worked out from the DNA. The sample comprises about 140,000 clones, 80% of which are singletons, and about 4% rests with the top ten. The CDR3 runs to 13 residues. Germline V gene data show CDR1 as SGHKS and CDR2 as YYEKEE (reference sequence). The V gene lost 7 bases and the J gene lost 6 bases, with 17 bases spanning the gap.

Sequenced sample: peripheral blood. The chain combines TRBV5-5 with TRBJ2-7, with D possibly TRBD2 on 6 matching bases. The TCR originated in a man between 65 and 80 years old who had recovered from COVID-19. In DNA, the CDR3 is TGTGCCAGCGGAGTCGCGGGGCCCTCCGAGCAGTACTTC. Amino acids: CASGVAGPSEQYF.